The source of this T cell receptor beta chain is a study of blood T cell repertoires in COVID-19. Across the whole study: From the United States, Italy and Spain came samples of acute and convalescent COVID-19. Nucleic acid was either cDNA or gDNA, and it came from T cells, B-cell-depleted T cells, or PBMCs.

From germline, CDR1 is GTSNPN and CDR2 SVGIG (reference sequence). CDR3 size: 15 residues. With V trimmed by 5 bases and J by 0 bases, 8 bases remained unmatched. Under the authors' procedure: Scientists estimated how many nucleated cells there were by amplifying reference gene primers. The assay was immunoSEQ multiplex PCR, and TCRdb's table has in-frame clones only and misses some. That table is the source of V, J and clone size, and D and trimming were worked out from the DNA. The sample lists 250,000 to 350,000 clones, roughly 80% occurring once. While infection was still active, Seattle patients were enrolled and then followed longitudinally.

The source of this sequence is a human donor with COVID-19, enrolled during active disease. The donor label of this sample is uncertain. The specimen was peripheral blood. This chain connects TRBV30 to TRBJ2-7; 9 bases align to TRBD1. The CDR3 DNA follows: TGTGCCTGGGATGACGGGACAGGGCCCTCCTACGAGCAGTACTTC. Its translation: CAWDDGTGPSYEQYF.